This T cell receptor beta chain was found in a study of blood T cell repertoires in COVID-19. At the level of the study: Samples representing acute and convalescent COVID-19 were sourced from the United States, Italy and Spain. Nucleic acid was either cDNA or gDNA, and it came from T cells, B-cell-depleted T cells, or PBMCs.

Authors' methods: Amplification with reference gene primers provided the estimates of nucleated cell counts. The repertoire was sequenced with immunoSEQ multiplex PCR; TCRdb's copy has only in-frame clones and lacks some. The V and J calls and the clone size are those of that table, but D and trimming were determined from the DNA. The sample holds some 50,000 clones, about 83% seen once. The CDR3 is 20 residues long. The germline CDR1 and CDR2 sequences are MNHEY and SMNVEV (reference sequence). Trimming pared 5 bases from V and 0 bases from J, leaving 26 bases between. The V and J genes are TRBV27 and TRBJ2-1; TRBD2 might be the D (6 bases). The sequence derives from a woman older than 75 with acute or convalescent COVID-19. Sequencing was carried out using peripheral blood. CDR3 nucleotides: TGTGCCAGCAGTAAACACGGTAGTAGCGGAAGTTTCAGCTCCTACAATGAGCAGTTCTTC. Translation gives CASSKHGSSGSFSSYNEQFF.